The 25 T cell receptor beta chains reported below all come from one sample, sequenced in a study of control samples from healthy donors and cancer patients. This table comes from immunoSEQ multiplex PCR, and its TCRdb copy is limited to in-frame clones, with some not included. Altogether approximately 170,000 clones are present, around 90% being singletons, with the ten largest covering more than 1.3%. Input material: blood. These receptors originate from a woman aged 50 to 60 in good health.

This chain's CDR3 is CAWSVGRGSGDGLHF. CDR3 coding DNA: TGTGCCTGGAGTGTAGGTAGGGGCTCGGGTGATGGCCTCCACTTT. V usage is TRBV30 and J usage is TRBJ1-6, with D perhaps matching TRBD1 (5 bases). V lost 0 bases, J lost 15 bases, and 21 bases lay in between. CDR3 length: 15 residues. In germline, CDR1 is GTSNPN, CDR2 SVGIG (reference sequence).

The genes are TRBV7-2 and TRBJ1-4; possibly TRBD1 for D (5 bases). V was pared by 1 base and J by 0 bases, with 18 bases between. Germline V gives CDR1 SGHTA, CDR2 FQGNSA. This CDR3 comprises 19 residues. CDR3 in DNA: TGTGCCAGCAGCTTAGATCGGAGACAAGGGACTTCAACTAATGAAAAACTGTTTTTT. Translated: CASSLDRRQGTSTNEKLFF.

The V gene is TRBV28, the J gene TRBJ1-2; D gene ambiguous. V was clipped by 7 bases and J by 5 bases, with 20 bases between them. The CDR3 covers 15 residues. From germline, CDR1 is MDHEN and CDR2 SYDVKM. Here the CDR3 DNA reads TGTGCCAGCACCCCACCGGGTAGATCCCGATATGGCTACACCTTC. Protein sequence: CASTPPGRSRYGYTF.

CDR3 sequence (DNA): TGTGCCTGGAGTGTCAGGACAGCCTATGGCTACACCTTC. Protein product: CAWSVRTAYGYTF. This chain joins TRBV30 and TRBJ1-2; D is possibly TRBD1 (6 bases). V was pared by 0 bases and J by 4 bases, with 9 bases between. This CDR3 is built from 13 residues. CDR1 and CDR2 from the germline V gene are GTSNPN and SVGIG (reference sequence).

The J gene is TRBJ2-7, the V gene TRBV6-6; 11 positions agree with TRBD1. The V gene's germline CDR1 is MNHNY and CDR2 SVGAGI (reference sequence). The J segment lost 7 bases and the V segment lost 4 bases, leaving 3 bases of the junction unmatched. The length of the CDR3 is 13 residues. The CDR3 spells CASSSGQGGEQYF. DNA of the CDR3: TGTGCCAGCAGTTCGGGACAGGGGGGTGAGCAGTACTTC.

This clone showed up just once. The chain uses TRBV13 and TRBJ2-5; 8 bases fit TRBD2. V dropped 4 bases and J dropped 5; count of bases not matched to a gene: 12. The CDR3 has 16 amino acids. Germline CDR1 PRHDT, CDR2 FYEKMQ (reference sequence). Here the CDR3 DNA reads TGTGCCAGCAGCTCGCGGTTCGGGGGGGCCATCGAGACCCAGTACTTC. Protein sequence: CASSSRFGGAIETQYF.

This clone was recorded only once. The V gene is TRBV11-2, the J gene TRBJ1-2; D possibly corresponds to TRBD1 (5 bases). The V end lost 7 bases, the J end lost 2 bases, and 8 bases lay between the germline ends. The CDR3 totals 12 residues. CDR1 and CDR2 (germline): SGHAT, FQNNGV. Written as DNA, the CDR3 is TGTGCCAGCAAAGCAGGGAACTATGGCTACACCTTC. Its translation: CASKAGNYGYTF.

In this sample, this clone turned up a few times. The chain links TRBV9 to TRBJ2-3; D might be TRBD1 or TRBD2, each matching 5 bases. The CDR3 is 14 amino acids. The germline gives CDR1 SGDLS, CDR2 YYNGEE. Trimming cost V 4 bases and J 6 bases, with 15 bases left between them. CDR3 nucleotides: TGTGCCAGCAGCTTAGAGGGGTCTCTCGATACGCAGTATTTT. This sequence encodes CASSLEGSLDTQYF.

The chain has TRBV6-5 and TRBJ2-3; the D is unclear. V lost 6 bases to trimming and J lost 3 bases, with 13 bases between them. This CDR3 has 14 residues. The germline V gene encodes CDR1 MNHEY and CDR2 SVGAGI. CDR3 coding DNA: TGTGCCAGCAGCCTGGAACGTGCAACAGATACGCAGTATTTT. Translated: CASSLERATDTQYF.

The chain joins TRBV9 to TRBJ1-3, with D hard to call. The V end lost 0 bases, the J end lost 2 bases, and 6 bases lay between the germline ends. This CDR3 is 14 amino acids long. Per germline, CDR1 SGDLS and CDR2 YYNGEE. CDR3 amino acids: CASSVGSTGNTIYF. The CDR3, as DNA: TGTGCCAGCAGCGTAGGGAGCACTGGAAACACCATATATTTT.

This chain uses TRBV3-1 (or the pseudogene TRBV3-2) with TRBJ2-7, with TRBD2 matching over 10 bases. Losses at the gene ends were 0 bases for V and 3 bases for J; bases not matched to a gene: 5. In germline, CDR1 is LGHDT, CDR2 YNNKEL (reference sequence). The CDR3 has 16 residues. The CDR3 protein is CASSQDLAGGNYEQYF. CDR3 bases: TGTGCCAGCAGCCAAGACTTAGCGGGGGGTAACTACGAGCAGTACTTC.

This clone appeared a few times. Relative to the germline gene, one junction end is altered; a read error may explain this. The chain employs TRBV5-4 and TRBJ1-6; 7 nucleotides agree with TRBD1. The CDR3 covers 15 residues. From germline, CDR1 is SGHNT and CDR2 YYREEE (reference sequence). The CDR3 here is CASTLTGKGNSPLHF. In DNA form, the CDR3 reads TGTGCCAGCACCTTGACAGGGAAGGGGAATTCACCCCTCCACTTT. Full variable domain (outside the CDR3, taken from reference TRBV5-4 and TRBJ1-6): ETGVTQSPTHLIKTRGQQVTLRCSSQSGHNTVSWYQQALGQGPQFIFQYYREEENGRGNFPPRFSGLQFPNYSSELNVNALELDDSALYLCASTLTGKGNSPLHFGNGTRLTVT.

The CDR3 nucleotides are TGCAGCGTTGAACGGAATCTTAACACTGAAGCTTTCTTT. It codes for CSVERNLNTEAFF. The rearrangement links TRBV29-1 to TRBJ1-1; D is undetermined. The germline CDR1 and CDR2 sequences are SQVTM and ANQGSEA. V was clipped by 2 bases and J by 2 bases, with 9 bases between them. This CDR3 is built from 13 residues. The full variable domain, completed using reference TRBV29-1 and TRBJ1-1, is SAVISQKPSRDICQRGTSLTIQCQVDSQVTMMFWYRQQPGQSLTLIATANQGSEATYESGFVIDKFPISRPNLTFSTLTVSNMSPEDSSIYLCSVERNLNTEAFFGQGTRLTVV.

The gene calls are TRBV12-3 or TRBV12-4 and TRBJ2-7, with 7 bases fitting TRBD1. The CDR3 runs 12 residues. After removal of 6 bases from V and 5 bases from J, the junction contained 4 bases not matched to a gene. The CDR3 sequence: CASSDQGDEQYF. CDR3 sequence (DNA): TGTGCCAGCAGCGACCAGGGGGACGAGCAGTACTTC.

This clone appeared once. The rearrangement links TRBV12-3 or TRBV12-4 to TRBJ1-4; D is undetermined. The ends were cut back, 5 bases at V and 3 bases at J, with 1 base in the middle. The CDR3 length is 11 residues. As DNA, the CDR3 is TGTGCCAGCAGTCCTAATGAAAAACTGTTTTTT. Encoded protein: CASSPNEKLFF.

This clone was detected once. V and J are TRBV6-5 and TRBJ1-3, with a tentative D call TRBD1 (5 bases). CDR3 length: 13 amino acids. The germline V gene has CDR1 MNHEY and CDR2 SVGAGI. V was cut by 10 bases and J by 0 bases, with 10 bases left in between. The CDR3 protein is CATGTASGNTIYF. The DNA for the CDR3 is TGTGCCACCGGGACGGCCTCTGGAAACACCATATATTTT.

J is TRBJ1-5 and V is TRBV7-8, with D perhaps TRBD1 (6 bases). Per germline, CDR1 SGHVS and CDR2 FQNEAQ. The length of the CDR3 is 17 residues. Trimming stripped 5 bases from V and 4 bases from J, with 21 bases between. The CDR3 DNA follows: TGTGCCAGCAGCGTTAAAAACTCAGGGGTGAGGAATCAGCCCCAGCATTTT. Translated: CASSVKNSGVRNQPQHF.

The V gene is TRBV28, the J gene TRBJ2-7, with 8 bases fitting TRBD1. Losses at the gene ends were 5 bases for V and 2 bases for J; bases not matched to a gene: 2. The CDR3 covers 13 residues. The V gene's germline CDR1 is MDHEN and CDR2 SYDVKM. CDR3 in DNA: TGTGCCAGCAGTACGGACAGGGCCTACGAGCAGTACTTC. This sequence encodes CASSTDRAYEQYF.

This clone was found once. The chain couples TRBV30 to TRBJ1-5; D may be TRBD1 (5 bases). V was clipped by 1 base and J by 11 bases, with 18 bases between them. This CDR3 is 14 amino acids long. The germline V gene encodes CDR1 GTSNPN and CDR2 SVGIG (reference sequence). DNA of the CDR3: TGTGCCTGGAGTGGAAGGGATATATGGGGGGCCCAGCATTTT. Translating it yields CAWSGRDIWGAQHF.

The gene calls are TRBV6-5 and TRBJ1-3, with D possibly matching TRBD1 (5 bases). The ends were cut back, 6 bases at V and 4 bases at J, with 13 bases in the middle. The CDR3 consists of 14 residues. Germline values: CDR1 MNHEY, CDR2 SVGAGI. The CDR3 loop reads CASSSQGRGNTIYF. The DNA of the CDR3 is TGTGCCAGCAGCTCCCAGGGCCGGGGAAACACCATATATTTT.

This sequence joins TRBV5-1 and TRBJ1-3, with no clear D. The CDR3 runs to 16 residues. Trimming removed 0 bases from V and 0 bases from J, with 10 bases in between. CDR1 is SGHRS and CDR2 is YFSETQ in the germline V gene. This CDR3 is CASSLASASSGNTIYF. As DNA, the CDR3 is TGCGCCAGCAGCTTGGCCTCGGCGAGCTCTGGAAACACCATATATTTT.

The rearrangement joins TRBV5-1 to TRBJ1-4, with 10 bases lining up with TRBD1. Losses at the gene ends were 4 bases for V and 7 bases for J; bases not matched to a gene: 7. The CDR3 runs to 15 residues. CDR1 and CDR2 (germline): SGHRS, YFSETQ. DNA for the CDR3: TGCGCCAGCAGCGAGAGACAGGGGGCGAGTGAAAAACTGTTTTTT. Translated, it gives CASSERQGASEKLFF.

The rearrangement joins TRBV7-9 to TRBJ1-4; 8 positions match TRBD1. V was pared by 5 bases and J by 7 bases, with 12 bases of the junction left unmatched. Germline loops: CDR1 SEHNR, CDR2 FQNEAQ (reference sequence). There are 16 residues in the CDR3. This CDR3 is CASSDDYRGIGEKLFF. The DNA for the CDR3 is TGTGCCAGCAGCGACGACTACAGGGGGATCGGTGAAAAACTGTTTTTT. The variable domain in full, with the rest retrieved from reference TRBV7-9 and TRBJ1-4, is DTGVSQNPRHKITKRGQNVTFRCDPISEHNRLYWYRQTLGQGPEFLTYFQNEAQLEKSRLLSDRFSAERPKGSFSTLEIQRTEQGDSAMYLCASSDDYRGIGEKLFFGSGTQLSVL.

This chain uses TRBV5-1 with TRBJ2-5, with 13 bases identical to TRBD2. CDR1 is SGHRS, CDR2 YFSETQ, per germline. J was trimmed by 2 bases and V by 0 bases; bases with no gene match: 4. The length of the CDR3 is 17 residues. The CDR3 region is CASSLALAGGPQETQYF. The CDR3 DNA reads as TGCGCCAGCAGCTTGGCACTAGCGGGGGGGCCACAAGAGACCCAGTACTTC. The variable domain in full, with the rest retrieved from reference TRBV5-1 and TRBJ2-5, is KAGVTQTPRYLIKTRGQQVTLSCSPISGHRSVSWYQQTPGQGLQFLFEYFSETQRNKGNFPGRFSGRQFSNSRSEMNVSTLELGDSALYLCASSLALAGGPQETQYFGPGTRLLVL.

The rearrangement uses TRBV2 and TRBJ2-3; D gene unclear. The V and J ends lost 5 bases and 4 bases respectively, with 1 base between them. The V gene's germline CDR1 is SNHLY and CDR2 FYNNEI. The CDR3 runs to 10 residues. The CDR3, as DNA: TGTGCCAGCAGTCCAGATACGCAGTATTTT. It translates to CASSPDTQYF.